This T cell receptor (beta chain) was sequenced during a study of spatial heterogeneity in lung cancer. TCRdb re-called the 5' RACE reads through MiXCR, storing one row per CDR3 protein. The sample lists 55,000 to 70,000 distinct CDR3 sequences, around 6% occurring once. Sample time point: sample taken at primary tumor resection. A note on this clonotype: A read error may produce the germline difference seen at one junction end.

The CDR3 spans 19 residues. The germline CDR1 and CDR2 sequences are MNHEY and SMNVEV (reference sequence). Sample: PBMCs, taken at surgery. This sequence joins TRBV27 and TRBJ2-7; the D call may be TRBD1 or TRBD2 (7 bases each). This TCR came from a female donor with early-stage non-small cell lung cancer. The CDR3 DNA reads TGTGCCAACAGTGGGCCCGGGGGGCAGGGGGTTGTCTCTTCCTACGAGCAGTACTTC. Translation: CANSGPGGQGVVSSYEQYF.